The rows below give T cell receptor beta chains drawn from one sample of a study of T cell changes during pregnancy in multiple sclerosis. Clones were read by immunoSEQ multiplex PCR, and TCRdb kept only the in-frame ones, dropping some. The data contain some 49,000 clones, more than 85% of them singletons. The sequences come from CD8+ T cells from peripheral blood mononuclear cells, collected in the first trimester of pregnancy. The receptors come from a female donor with multiple sclerosis, enrolled in a pregnancy study. Both conserved end residues are part of each CDR3. The D gene is left open where the match is weak. The size field is filled for only some rows; it gives once, few, many or a size class.

TRBJ1-1 | . | TRBV5-1 | . | CASSQGTEAFF
TRBJ1-2 | . | TRBV9 | . | CASSAPLGGAIREWDYGYTF
TRBJ1-1 | once | TRBV11-3 | TRBD1 | CASSLTGGTEAFF
TRBJ1-1 | . | TRBV27 | . | CASSSPRVGPHYTEAFF
TRBJ2-1 | . | TRBV6-1 | TRBD1 | CASSEFAGGQGYNEQFF
TRBJ2-1 | . | TRBV4-1 | . | CASSRYLQEPAYNEQFF
TRBJ2-5 | . | TRBV28 | TRBD2 | CASSLPGLAGAQETQYF
TRBJ2-1 | . | TRBV11-3 | TRBD2 | CASSPPSGSKDNEQFF
TRBJ1-1 | . | TRBV5-1 | TRBD1 | CASSTGQGGAEAFF
TRBJ2-2 | . | TRBV7-7 | TRBD2 | CASSLRTSGRTNTGELFF
TRBJ1-1 | . | TRBV27 | . | CASRPTGYTEAFF
TRBJ2-1 | . | TRBV6-5 | TRBD2 | CASSRGRGEQFF
TRBJ2-7 | . | TRBV27 | . | CASSQRARADEQYF